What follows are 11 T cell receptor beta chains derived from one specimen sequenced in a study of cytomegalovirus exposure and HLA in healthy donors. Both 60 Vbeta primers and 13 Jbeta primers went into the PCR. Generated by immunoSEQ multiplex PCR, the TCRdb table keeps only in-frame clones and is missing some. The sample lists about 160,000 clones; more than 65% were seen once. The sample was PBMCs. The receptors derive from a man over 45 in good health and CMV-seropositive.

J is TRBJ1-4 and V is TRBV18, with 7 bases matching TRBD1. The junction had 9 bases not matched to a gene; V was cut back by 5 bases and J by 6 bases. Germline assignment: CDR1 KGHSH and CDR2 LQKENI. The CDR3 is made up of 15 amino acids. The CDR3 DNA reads TGTGCCAGCTCATCAGCAGGGACAGCCCATGAAAAACTGTTTTTT. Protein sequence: CASSSAGTAHEKLFF.

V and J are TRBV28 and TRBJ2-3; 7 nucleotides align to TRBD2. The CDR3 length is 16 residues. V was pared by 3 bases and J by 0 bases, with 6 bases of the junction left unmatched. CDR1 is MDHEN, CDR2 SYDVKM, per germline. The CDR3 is CASSFGGVSSTDTQYF. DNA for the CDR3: TGTGCCAGCAGTTTTGGGGGGGTTTCTAGCACAGATACGCAGTATTTT.

Here the CDR3 reads CASSYSSRTHTEAFF. For the CDR3, the DNA is TGTGCCAGCAGTTACTCTTCCAGGACTCACACTGAAGCTTTCTTT. The chain is built from TRBV6-5 and TRBJ1-1; D is ambiguous. This CDR3 is 15 amino acids long. The germline V gene has CDR1 MNHEY and CDR2 SVGAGI. V lost 0 bases and J 3 bases, leaving 11 bases between the germline ends.

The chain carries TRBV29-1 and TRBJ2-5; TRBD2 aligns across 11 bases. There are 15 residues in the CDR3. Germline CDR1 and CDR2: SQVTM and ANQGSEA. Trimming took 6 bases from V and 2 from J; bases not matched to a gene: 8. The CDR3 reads CSVSTTSGGQETQYF. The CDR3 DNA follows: TGCAGCGTGAGCACTACTAGCGGGGGACAAGAGACCCAGTACTTC.

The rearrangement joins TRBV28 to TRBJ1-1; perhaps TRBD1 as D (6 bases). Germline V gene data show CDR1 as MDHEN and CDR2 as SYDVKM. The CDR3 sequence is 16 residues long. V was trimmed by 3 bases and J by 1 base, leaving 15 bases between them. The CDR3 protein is CASSFRFQGTNTEAFF. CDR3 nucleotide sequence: TGTGCCAGCAGTTTCCGCTTCCAGGGGACGAACACTGAAGCTTTCTTT.

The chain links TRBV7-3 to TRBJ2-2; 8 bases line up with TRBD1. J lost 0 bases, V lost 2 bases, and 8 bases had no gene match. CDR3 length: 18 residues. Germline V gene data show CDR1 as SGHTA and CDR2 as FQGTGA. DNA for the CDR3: TGTGCCAGCAGCTTATTCCGAGCGACAGGGGCGAACACCGGGGAGCTGTTTTTT. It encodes CASSLFRATGANTGELFF.

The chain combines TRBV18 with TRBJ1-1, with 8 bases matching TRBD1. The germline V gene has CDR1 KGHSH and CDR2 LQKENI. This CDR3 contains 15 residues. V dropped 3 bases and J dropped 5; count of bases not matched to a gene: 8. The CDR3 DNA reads TGTGCCAGCTCACCGGCTAGACAGGGGAATACTGAAGCTTTCTTT. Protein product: CASSPARQGNTEAFF.

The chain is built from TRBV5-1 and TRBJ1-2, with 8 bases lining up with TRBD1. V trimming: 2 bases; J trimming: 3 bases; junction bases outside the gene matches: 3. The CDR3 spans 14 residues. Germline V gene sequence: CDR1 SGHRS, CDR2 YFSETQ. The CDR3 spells CASSFGQGHYGYTF. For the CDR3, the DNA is TGCGCCAGCAGCTTCGGACAGGGCCACTATGGCTACACCTTC.

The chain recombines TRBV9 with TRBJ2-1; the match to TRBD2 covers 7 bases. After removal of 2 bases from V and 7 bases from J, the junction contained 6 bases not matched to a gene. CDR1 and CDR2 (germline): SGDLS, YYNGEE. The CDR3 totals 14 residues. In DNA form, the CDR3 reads TGTGCCAGCAGCGTGGGCGGGAGCTTAAATGAGCAGTTCTTC. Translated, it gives CASSVGGSLNEQFF.

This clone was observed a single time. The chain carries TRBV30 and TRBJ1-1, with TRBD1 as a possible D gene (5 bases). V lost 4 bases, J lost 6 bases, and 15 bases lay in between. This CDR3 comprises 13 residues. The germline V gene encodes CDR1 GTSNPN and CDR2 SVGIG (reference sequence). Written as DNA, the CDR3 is TGTGCCTGGAAATCGGACATTTACTCTGAAGCTTTCTTT. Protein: CAWKSDIYSEAFF.

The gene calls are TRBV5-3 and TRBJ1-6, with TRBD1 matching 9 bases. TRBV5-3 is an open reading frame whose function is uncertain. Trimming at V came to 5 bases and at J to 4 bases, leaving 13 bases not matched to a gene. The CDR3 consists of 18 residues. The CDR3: CARSTDRGSIQYNSPLHF. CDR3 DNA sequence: TGTGCCAGAAGTACCGACAGGGGGTCCATCCAATATAATTCACCCCTCCACTTT.